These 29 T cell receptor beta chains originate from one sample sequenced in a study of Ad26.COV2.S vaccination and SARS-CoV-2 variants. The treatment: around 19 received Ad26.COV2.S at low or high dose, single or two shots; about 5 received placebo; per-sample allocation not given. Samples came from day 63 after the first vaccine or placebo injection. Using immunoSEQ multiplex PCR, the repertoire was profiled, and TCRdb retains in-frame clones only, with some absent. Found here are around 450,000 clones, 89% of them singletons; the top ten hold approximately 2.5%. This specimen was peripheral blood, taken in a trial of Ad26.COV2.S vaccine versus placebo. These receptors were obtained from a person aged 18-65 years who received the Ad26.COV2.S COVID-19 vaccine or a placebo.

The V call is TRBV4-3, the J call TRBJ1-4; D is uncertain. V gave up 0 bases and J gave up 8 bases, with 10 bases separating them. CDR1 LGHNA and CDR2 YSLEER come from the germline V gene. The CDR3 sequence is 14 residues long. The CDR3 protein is CASSQDSAGEKLFF. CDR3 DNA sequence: TGCGCCAGCAGCCAAGACTCCGCCGGCGAAAAACTGTTTTTT.

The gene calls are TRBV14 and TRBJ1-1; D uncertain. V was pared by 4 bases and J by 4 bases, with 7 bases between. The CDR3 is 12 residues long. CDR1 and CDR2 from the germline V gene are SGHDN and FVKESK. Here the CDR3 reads CASSLRGTEAFF. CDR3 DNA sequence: TGTGCCAGCAGCCTCCGGGGCACTGAAGCTTTCTTT.

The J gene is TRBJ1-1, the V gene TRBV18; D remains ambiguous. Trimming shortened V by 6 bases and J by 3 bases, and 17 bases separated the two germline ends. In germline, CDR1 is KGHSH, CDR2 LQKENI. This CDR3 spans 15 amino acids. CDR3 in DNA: TGTGCCAGCTCTCCCACTCATGGGCGCGACACTGAAGCTTTCTTT. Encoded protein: CASSPTHGRDTEAFF.

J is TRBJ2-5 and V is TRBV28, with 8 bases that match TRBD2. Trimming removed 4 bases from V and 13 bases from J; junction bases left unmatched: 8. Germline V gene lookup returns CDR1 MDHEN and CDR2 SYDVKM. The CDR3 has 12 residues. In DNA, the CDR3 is TGTGCCAGCAGTTCGACTTGGCGGGGGGTGTACTTC. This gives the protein CASSSTWRGVYF.

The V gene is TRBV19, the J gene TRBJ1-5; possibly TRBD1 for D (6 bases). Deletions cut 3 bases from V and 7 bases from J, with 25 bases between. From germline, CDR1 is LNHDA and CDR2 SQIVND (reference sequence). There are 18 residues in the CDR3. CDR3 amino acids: CASSIVGTRVNRVQPQHF. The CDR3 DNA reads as TGTGCCAGTAGTATCGTCGGGACAAGGGTGAATCGAGTACAGCCCCAGCATTTT.

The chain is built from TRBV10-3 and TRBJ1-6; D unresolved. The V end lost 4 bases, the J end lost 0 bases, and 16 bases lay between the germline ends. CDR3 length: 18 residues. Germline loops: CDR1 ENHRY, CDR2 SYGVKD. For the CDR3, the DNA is TGTGCCATCAGTGTGCGCGGTTCTTCTAGCTCCTATAATTCACCCCTCCACTTT. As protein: CAISVRGSSSSYNSPLHF.

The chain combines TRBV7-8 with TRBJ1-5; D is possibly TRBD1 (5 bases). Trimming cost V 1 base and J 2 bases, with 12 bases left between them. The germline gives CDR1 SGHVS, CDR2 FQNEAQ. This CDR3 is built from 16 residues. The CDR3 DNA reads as TGTGCCAGCAGCTTAGAGGGACCTGGGGGCAATCAGCCCCAGCATTTT. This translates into CASSLEGPGGNQPQHF.

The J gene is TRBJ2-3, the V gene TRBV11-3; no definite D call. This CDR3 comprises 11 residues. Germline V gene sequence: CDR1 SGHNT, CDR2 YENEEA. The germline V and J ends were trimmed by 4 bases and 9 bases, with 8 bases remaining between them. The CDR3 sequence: CASSSPRTQYF. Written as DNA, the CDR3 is TGTGCCAGCAGCTCCCCCCGAACGCAGTATTTT.

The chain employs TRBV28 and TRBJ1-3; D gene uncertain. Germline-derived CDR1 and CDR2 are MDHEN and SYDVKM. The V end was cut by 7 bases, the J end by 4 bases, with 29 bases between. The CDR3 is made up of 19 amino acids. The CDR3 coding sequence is TGTGCCAGCATCGCTTTTCCCCCACGCTACGGTGCTTACGGAAACACCATATATTTT. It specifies CASIAFPPRYGAYGNTIYF.

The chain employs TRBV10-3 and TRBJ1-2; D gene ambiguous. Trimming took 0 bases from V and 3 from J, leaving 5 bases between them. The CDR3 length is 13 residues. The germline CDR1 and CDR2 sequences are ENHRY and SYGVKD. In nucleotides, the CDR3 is TGTGCCATCAGTGAGTCGAAGGACTATGGCTACACCTTC. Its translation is CAISESKDYGYTF.

CDR3 in amino acids: CASSFGPGSYEQYF. The DNA for the CDR3 is TGCGCCAGCAGCTTTGGACCAGGATCCTACGAGCAGTACTTC. The chain uses TRBV5-1 and TRBJ2-7, with unresolved D. This CDR3 has 14 residues. V dropped 2 bases and J dropped 1 base, with 10 bases sitting between them. CDR1 is SGHRS and CDR2 is YFSETQ in the germline V gene.

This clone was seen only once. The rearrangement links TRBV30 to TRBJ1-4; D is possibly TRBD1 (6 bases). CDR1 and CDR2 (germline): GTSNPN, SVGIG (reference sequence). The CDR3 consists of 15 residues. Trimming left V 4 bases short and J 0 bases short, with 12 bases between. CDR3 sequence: CAWTARQATNEKLFF. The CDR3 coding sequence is TGTGCCTGGACCGCTAGACAGGCAACTAATGAAAAACTGTTTTTT.

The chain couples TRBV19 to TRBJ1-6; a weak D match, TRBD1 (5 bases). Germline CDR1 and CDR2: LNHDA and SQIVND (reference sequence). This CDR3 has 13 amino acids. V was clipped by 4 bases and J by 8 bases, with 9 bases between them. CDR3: CASSKQEYSPLHF. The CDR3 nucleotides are TGTGCCAGTAGTAAACAGGAATATTCACCCCTCCACTTT.

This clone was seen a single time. The CDR3 here is CASSIQDRVTEAFF. The CDR3 coding sequence is TGTGCCAGCAGCATTCAGGACAGGGTCACTGAAGCTTTCTTT. The V and J genes are TRBV7-6 and TRBJ1-1; 8 bases line up with TRBD1. The CDR3 runs 14 residues. CDR1 and CDR2 from the germline V gene are SGHVS and FNYEAQ. With V trimmed by 5 bases and J by 4 bases, 6 bases remained unmatched.

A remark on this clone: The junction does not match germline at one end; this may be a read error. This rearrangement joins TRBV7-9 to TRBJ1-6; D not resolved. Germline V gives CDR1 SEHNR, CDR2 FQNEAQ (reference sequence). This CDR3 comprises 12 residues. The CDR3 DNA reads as TGTGCCAGCAGCTTGGAAAATTCATCCCTCCACTTT. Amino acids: CASSLENSSLHF.

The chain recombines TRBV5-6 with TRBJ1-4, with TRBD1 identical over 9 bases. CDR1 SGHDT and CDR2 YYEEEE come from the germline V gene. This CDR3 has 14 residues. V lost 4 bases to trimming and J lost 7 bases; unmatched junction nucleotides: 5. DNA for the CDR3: TGTGCCAGCAGCGAAACAGGGGGCGGTGAAAAACTGTTTTTT. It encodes CASSETGGGEKLFF.

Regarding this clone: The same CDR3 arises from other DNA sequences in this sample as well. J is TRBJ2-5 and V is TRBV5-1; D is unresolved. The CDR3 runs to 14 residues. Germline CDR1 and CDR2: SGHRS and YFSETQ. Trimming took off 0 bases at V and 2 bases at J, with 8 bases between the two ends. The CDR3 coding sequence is TGCGCCAGCAGCTTGGGCACCTCGCAAGAGACCCAGTACTTC. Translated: CASSLGTSQETQYF.

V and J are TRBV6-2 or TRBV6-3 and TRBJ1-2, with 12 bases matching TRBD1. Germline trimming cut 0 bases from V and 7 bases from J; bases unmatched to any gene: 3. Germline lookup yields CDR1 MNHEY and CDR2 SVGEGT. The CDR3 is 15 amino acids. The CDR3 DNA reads TGTGCCAGCAGTTACTCGGGACAGGGGGCTGGTGGCTACACCTTC. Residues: CASSYSGQGAGGYTF.

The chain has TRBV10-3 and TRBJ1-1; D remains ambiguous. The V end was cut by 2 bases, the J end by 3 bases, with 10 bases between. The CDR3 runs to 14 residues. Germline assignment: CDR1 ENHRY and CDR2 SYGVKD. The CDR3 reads CAISEIRSDTEAFF. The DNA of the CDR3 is TGTGCCATCAGTGAGATCCGGTCCGACACTGAAGCTTTCTTT.

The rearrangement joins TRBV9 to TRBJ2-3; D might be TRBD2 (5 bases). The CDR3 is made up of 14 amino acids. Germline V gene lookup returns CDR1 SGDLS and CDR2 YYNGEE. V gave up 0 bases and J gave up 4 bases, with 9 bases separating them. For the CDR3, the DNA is TGTGCCAGCAGCGTAGACCTAGCCGCAGATACGCAGTATTTT. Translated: CASSVDLAADTQYF.

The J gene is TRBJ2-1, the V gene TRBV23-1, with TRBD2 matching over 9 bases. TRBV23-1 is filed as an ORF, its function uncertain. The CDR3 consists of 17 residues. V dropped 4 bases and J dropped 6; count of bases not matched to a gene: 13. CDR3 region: CASSRPPQAGGINEQFF. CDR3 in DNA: TGCGCCAGCAGTCGCCCACCCCAAGCGGGGGGTATCAATGAGCAGTTCTTC.

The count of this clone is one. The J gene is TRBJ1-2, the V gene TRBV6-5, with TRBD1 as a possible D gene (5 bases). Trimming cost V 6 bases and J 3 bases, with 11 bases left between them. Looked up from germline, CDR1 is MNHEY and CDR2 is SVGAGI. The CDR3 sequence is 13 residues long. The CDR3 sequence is CASRYRDYYGYTF. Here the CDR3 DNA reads TGTGCCAGCAGGTACCGGGACTACTATGGCTACACCTTC.

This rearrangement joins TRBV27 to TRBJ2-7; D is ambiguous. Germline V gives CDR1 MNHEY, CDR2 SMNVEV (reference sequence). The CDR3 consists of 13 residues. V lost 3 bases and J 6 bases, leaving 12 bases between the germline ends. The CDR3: CASSLAPGFEQYF. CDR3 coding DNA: TGTGCCAGCAGTTTGGCTCCCGGGTTCGAGCAGTACTTC.

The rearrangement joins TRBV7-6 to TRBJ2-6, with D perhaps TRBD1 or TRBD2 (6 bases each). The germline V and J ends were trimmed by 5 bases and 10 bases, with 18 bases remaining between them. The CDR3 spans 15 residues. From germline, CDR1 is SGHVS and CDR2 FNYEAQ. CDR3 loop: CASSPRGGPANVLTF. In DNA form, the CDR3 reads TGTGCCAGCAGCCCCAGAGGGGGGCCTGCAAACGTCCTGACTTTC. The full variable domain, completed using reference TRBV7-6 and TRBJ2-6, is GAGVSQSPRYKVTKRGQDVALRCDPISGHVSLYWYRQALGQGPEFLTYFNYEAQQDKSGLPNDRFSAERPEGSISTLTIQRTEQRDSAMYRCASSPRGGPANVLTFGAGSRLTVL.

The CDR3 spells CACAGTNEQFF. The DNA of the CDR3 is TGTGCCTGTGCGGGAACGAATGAGCAGTTCTTC. This chain uses TRBV30 with TRBJ2-1, with TRBD2 as a possible D gene (6 bases). V lost 6 bases, J lost 7 bases, and 10 bases lay in between. CDR3 length: 11 amino acids. Germline V CDR1 and CDR2: GTSNPN, SVGIG (reference sequence).

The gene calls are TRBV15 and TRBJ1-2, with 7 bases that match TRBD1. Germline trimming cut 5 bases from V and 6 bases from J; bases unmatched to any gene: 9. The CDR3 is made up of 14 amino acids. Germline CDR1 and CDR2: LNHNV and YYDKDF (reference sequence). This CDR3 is CATSSRQGLNGYTF. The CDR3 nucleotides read TGTGCCACCAGCTCCAGACAGGGTTTAAATGGCTACACCTTC.

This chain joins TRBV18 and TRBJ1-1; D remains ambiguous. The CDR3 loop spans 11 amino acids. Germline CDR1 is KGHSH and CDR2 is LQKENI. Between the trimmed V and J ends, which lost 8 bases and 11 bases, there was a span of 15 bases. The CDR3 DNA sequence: TGTGCCAGCGCCGCTGACCTCTCGGCTTTCTTT. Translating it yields CASAADLSAFF.

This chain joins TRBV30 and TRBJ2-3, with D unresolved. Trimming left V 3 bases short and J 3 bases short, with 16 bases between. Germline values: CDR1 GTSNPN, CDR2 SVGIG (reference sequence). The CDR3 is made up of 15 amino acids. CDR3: CAWSVWAVRTDTQYF. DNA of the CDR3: TGTGCCTGGAGCGTATGGGCGGTTAGGACAGATACGCAGTATTTT.

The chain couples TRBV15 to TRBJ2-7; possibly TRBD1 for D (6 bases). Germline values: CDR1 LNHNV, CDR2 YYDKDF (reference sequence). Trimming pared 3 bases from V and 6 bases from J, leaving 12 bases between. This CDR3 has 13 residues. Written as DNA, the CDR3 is TGTGCCACCAGCAGCAACAGGGTAGGCGAGCAGTACTTC. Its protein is CATSSNRVGEQYF.